What follows are 6 T cell receptor beta chains derived from one specimen sequenced in a study of response to subunit inactivated influenza vaccine. TCRdb used MiXCR to reprocess the RT-PCR reads, holding one entry per CDR3 protein. The table includes a few hundred thousand distinct CDR3 sequences, roughly 22% detected once. The sample here was PBMCs from blood, taken less than 22 months after vaccination. Every receptor here comes from a man between 50 and 70 years old who received an inactivated influenza vaccine.

Of note for this clonotype: Just one base apart from a much larger clone, this may be a read error. V and J are TRBV5-5 and TRBJ1-4; D is ambiguous. Germline values: CDR1 SGHKS, CDR2 YYEKEE (reference sequence). This CDR3 has 15 amino acids. This CDR3 reads CASSSRRSTNEQLFF. CDR3 nucleotide sequence: TGTGCCAGCAGCTCCCGACGGTCAACTAATGAACAACTGTTTTTT.

The V call is TRBV28, the J call TRBJ1-1; 9 bases match TRBD1. Germline CDR1 reads MDHEN; CDR2 reads SYDVKM. The CDR3 length is 15 residues. The V segment lost 1 base and the J segment 3 bases; nucleotides outside the gene matches: 3. The CDR3 nucleotides are TGTGCCAGCAGTTTATCCGGGACAGGGTACACTGAAGCTTTCTTT. Its protein product is CASSLSGTGYTEAFF.

There are a few counts of this clonotype. The gene calls are TRBV24-1 and TRBJ1-2; D gene ambiguous. Germline V gene lookup returns CDR1 KGHDR and CDR2 SFDVKD. The CDR3 consists of 11 residues. V was pared by 5 bases and J by 6 bases, with 6 bases between. The CDR3 region is CATSARDGYTF. CDR3 DNA sequence: TGTGCCACCAGTGCTCGGGATGGCTACACCTTC.

This clonotype was recorded a few times. V is TRBV7-2 and J is TRBJ2-5; D unclear. CDR3 length: 12 amino acids. Germline values: CDR1 SGHTA, CDR2 FQGNSA. With 5 bases removed from V and 5 bases from J, the gap between germline ends came to 9 bases. Written as DNA, the CDR3 is TGTGCCAGCAGCGCCCGTTGGGAGACCCAGTACTTC. Protein product: CASSARWETQYF. The variable domain in full, with the rest retrieved from reference TRBV7-2 and TRBJ2-5, is GAGVSQSPSNKVTEKGKDVELRCDPISGHTALYWYRQSLGQGLEFLIYFQGNSAPDKSGLPSDRFSAERTGGSVSTLTIQRTQQEDSAVYLCASSARWETQYFGPGTRLLVL.

This clonotype has just a few counts. The chain combines TRBV4-2 with TRBJ1-3, with a tentative D call TRBD1 (6 bases). The CDR3 has 15 residues. The germline CDR1 and CDR2 sequences are LGHNA and YNFKEQ. V lost 3 bases to trimming and J lost 1 base, with 10 bases between them. CDR3 DNA: TGTGCCAGCAGCCACGCCGGGACATCTGGAAACACCATATATTTT. This sequence encodes CASSHAGTSGNTIYF.

The rearrangement joins TRBV12-3 or TRBV12-4 to TRBJ2-7; 7 nucleotides align to TRBD1. J gave up 4 bases and V 5 bases, and 8 bases lay outside the gene matches. CDR3 length equals 14 residues. Here the CDR3 reads CASSDRDRWYEQYF. The CDR3 coding sequence is TGTGCCAGCAGTGACCGGGACAGATGGTACGAGCAGTACTTC.